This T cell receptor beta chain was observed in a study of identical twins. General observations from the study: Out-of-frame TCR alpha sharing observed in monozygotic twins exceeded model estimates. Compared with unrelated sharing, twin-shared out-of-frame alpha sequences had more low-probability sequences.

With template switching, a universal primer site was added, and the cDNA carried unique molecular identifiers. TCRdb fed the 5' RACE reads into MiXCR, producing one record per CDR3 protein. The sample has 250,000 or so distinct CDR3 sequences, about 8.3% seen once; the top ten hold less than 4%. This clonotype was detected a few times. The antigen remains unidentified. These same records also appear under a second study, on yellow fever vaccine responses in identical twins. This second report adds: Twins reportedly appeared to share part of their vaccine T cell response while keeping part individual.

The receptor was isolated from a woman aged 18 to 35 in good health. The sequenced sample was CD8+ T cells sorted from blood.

The CDR3 protein is CSARDARVLDEQYF. CDR3 sequence (DNA): TGCAGTGCTAGAGATGCCCGGGTTTTGGACGAGCAGTACTTC. The chain couples TRBV20-1 to TRBJ2-7; D gene ambiguous. CDR3 length: 14 residues. Trimming removed 0 bases from V and 5 bases from J, with 14 bases in between. CDR1 DFQATT and CDR2 SNEGSKA come from the germline V gene (reference sequence).